This paragraph covers one TCR beta chain sequence. These data come from a study of T cell responses to AZD1222 COVID-19 vaccine. The repertoire was sequenced with immunoSEQ multiplex PCR; TCRdb's copy has only in-frame clones and lacks some. This repertoire shows about 160,000 clones, 92% found once; its top ten account for around 4.5%. Germline lookup yields CDR1 SGDLS and CDR2 YYNGEE. There are 13 residues in the CDR3. The V gene lost 0 bases and the J gene lost 7 bases, with 8 bases spanning the gap. The specimen comprised peripheral blood, sampled on day 0 of MenACWY control vaccination. The TCR originated in an adult in good health. The gene calls are TRBV9 and TRBJ1-5; no firm D call. The CDR3 reads CASSVDPTQPQHF. The DNA for the CDR3 is TGTGCCAGCAGCGTAGATCCAACCCAGCCCCAGCATTTT. The whole variable domain, remainder taken from reference TRBV9 and TRBJ1-5, is DSGVTQTPKHLITATGQRVTLRCSPRSGDLSVYWYQQSLDQGLQFLIQYYNGEERAKGNILERFSAQQFPDLHSELNLSSLELGDSALYFCASSVDPTQPQHFGDGTRLSIL.